These T cell receptor beta chains were read from a single sample in a study of blood T cells in healthy people across ages. TCRdb re-called the 5' RACE reads with MiXCR, one entry per CDR3 protein. Here the sample spans around 1,500,000 distinct CDR3 sequences, about 43% being singletons. The sample was blood. Receptors originate from a woman under 30 in good health. Both conserved end residues are part of each CDR3. A D gene is named only where the DNA matches it firmly. Clone size is given for some rows only: seen once, a few or many times, or a class if the clone is expanded.

v_call,clone_size,d_call,j_call,cdr3_aa,cdr3_nt
TRBV6-1,many,TRBD2,TRBJ2-5,CASSELAGGPETQYF,TGTGCCAGCAGTGAATTAGCGGGGGGGCCAGAGACCCAGTACTTC
TRBV10-2,-,-,TRBJ1-2,CASSELGEGYTF,TGCGCCAGCAGTGAGTTGGGGGAAGGCTACACCTTC
TRBV10-3,-,-,TRBJ2-1,CATSVDSNACEQFF,TGTGCCACCTCCGTGGACTCCAATGCCTGTGAGCAGTTCTTC
TRBV7-2,few,-,TRBJ1-2,CASSLETAWNYGYTF,TGTGCCAGCAGCTTAGAGACAGCTTGGAACTATGGCTACACCTTC
TRBV20-1,-,-,TRBJ2-1,CSAPRGGAYNEQFF,TGCAGTGCCCCCCGAGGGGGGGCCTACAATGAGCAGTTCTTC
TRBV29-1,many,TRBD1,TRBJ1-1,CSANRGITEAFF,TGCAGCGCAAACAGGGGCATCACTGAAGCTTTCTTT
TRBV5-1,many,TRBD2,TRBJ2-5,CASSPQAGQETQYF,TGTGCCAGCAGTCCCCAAGCGGGACAAGAGACCCAGTACTTC
TRBV3-1,-,-,TRBJ1-2,CASSKGETGVGCTF,TGTGCCAGCAGCAAAGGGGAAACAGGTGTCGGCTGCACCTTC
TRBV7-2,few,-,TRBJ2-6,CASSFIPNVLTF,TGTGCCAGCAGCTTTATCCCCAACGTCCTGACTTTC
TRBV9,-,-,TRBJ2-2,CDSSVAADRYTGELFF,TGTGACAGCAGCGTAGCTGCAGACAGATACACCGGGGAGCTGTTTTTT
TRBV7-3,once,-,TRBJ2-5,CASAQVGTYNEQYF,TGTGCCAGCGCACAAGTCGGGACCTACAATGAGCAGTACTTC
TRBV27,-,TRBD2,TRBJ2-3,CASSLGLAGEWHTQYF,TGTGCCAGCAGTTTGGGACTAGCGGGAGAATGGCATACGCAGTATTTT
TRBV7-2,-,-,TRBJ2-2,CASSFLWGHGTGELFF,-
TRBV6-1,-,-,TRBJ1-6,CASSTGPHQDPYNSPLHF,TGTGCCAGCAGCACCGGTCCGCACCAGGACCCTTATAATTCACCCCTCCACTTT
TRBV7-8,-,-,TRBJ2-3,CASSDSSQCWYF,TGTGCCAGCAGTGACTCCTCTCAATGCTGGTATTTT
TRBV10-3,few,-,TRBJ2-3,CAISDGRGWLTDTQYF,TGTGCCATCAGTGATGGCAGGGGTTGGTTGACAGATACGCAGTATTTT
TRBV25-1,few,TRBD1,TRBJ2-7,CASSEQPRGGHEQYF,TGTGCCAGCAGTGAACAACCCCGAGGGGGCCACGAGCAGTACTTC
TRBV20-1,few,-,TRBJ2-4,CSAPQGGKNIQYF,TGCAGTGCCCCGCAGGGAGGCAAAAACATTCAGTACTTC
TRBV5-1,few,TRBD2,TRBJ2-3,CASRGAGPTDTQYF,TGCGCCAGCAGGGGAGCGGGGCCCACAGATACGCAGTATTTT
TRBV2,-,TRBD2,TRBJ2-1,CASRAGGPGEQFF,TGTGCCAGCAGAGCGGGAGGGCCGGGTGAGCAGTTCTTC
TRBV28,-,-,TRBJ2-4,CASGFHTQDIQYF,TGTGCCAGCGGCTTCCACACCCAGGACATTCAGTACTTC
TRBV5-1,few,-,TRBJ2-3,CASSSRGDTDTQYF,TGCGCCAGCAGCTCTAGGGGGGACACAGATACGCAGTATTTT
TRBV11-2,-,-,TRBJ2-7,CASSPSDRLEQYF,TGTGCCAGCAGCCCTTCGGACAGACTCGAGCAGTACTTC
TRBV7-2,-,-,TRBJ1-6,CASSSRTPRNSPLHF,TGTGCCAGCAGCTCGCGGACACCGCGGAATTCACCCCTCCACTTT
TRBV6-5,few,TRBD1,TRBJ2-1,CASSYYGQVNEQFF,TGTGCCAGCAGTTACTACGGACAGGTTAATGAGCAGTTCTTC
TRBV15,-,-,TRBJ2-7,CATRRGASEGRYEQYF,TGTGCCACCAGAAGAGGAGCGTCCGAGGGGCGGTACGAGCAGTACTTC
TRBV20-1,many,-,TRBJ1-2,CSASLFLLKTGDGYTF,TGCAGTGCTAGTTTATTCCTGTTAAAGACAGGTGATGGCTACACCTTC
TRBV5-1,-,-,TRBJ2-3,CASSLASASRSTDTQYF,TGCGCCAGCAGCTTGGCCTCGGCTAGCCGAAGCACAGATACGCAGTATTTT
TRBV6-1,-,TRBD1,TRBJ1-4,CASSEAGGAREKLFF,TGTGCCAGCAGTGAAGCAGGGGGCGCTCGGGAAAAACTGTTTTTT
TRBV10-3,-,-,TRBJ2-2,CAISVGGELFF,TGTGCCATCAGTGTAGGCGGGGAGCTGTTTTTT
TRBV2,-,-,TRBJ2-1,CALDPGLKGLPGEQFF,TGTGCTCTCGACCCGGGTTTGAAGGGACTTCCGGGTGAGCAGTTCTTC
TRBV28,-,TRBD1,TRBJ2-1,CASTTGGTTYNEQFF,TGTGCCAGCACCACAGGGGGAACAACATACAATGAGCAGTTCTTC
TRBV9,-,TRBD1,TRBJ2-7,CASSVGGDSSYEQYF,TGTGCCAGCAGCGTAGGTGGGGACAGCTCCTACGAGCAGTACTTC
TRBV4-1,few,TRBD1,TRBJ2-7,CASSQENRGPYYEQYF,TGCGCCAGCAGCCAGGAGAACAGGGGTCCTTACTACGAGCAGTACTTC
TRBV20-1,few,-,TRBJ2-1,CSAPRDDSYNEQFF,TGCAGTGCTCCCCGGGACGACTCCTACAATGAGCAGTTCTTC
TRBV27,few,TRBD2,TRBJ2-3,CASSSSSGKASDTQYF,TGTGCCAGCAGTTCCTCTAGCGGGAAGGCGTCAGATACGCAGTATTTT
TRBV5-1,-,-,TRBJ1-2,CASSAGDYGCTF,TGCGCCAGCAGTGCAGGGGACTATGGCTGCACCTTC
TRBV6-1,-,TRBD2,TRBJ2-1,CASSFRLAGGSNGQFF,TGTGCCAGCAGCTTCAGACTAGCGGGGGGCAGCAATGGGCAGTTCTTC
TRBV20-1,-,-,TRBJ2-6,CSASRDSNSPGANVLTF,TGCAGTGCTAGCCGGGATTCAAATTCACCTGGGGCCAACGTCCTGACTTTC
TRBV12-3/TRBV12-4,-,-,TRBJ2-1,CASSPRQDLHNEQFF,TGTGCCAGCAGTCCCCGACAGGACCTCCACAATGAGCAGTTCTTC
TRBV11-2,-,TRBD2,TRBJ2-5,CASSSITSVLNEQYF,TGTGCCAGCAGTTCTATTACTAGCGTACTCAATGAGCAGTACTTC
TRBV20-1,-,TRBD2,TRBJ2-1,CSAFVTSGSNEQFF,TGCAGTGCTTTCGTGACTAGCGGGAGCAATGAGCAGTTCTTC
TRBV27,few,-,TRBJ1-2,CASSLGATANYGYTF,TGTGCCAGCAGTTTAGGGGCGACAGCTAACTATGGCTACACCTTC
TRBV6-5,-,TRBD2,TRBJ2-1,CASSRRGGLLYNEQFF,TGTGCCAGCAGCAGACGCGGGGGGCTGTTATACAATGAGCAGTTCTTC
TRBV6-6,-,-,TRBJ1-5,CASSYTTGSGQPQHF,TGTGCCAGCAGTTATACGACGGGATCCGGTCAGCCCCAGCATTTT
TRBV18,-,-,TRBJ1-1,CASSPSGESEAFF,TGTGCCAGCTCACCGTCAGGGGAATCTGAAGCTTTCTTT
TRBV6-5,-,-,TRBJ1-2,CASSDSSIPGGYTF,TGTGCCAGCAGTGACTCAAGTATTCCCGGAGGCTACACCTTC
TRBV7-6,few,-,TRBJ1-3,CASSFGGLGAGNTIYF,TGTGCCAGCAGCTTCGGTGGCCTGGGCGCTGGAAACACCATATATTTT
TRBV7-9,-,-,TRBJ1-2,CASSPRVPGYTF,TGTGCCAGCAGCCCCCGGGTGCCGGGCTACACCTTC